The 15 T cell receptor beta chains given below trace back to one sample, sequenced in a study of a mutant IDH1 vaccine in newly diagnosed glioma. Antigens for these TCRs are unknown. Time point given: week 11, during vaccination. Alongside topical imiquimod, each dose of vaccine comprised 300 ug of mutant IDH1 20-mer peptide. Clones were read by immunoSEQ multiplex PCR, and TCRdb kept only the in-frame ones, dropping some. The data hold around 40,000 clones, with 84% observed a single time. The input for sequencing was PBMCs, taken from a glioma patient whose treatment included an IDH1 peptide vaccine. These receptors were collected from a middle-aged man with glioma.

The CDR3 spells CASFLSAYGYTF. The CDR3 DNA follows: TGTGCCAGCTTCTTATCGGCCTATGGCTACACCTTC. V gene TRBV9 combines with J gene TRBJ1-2; unclear D gene. This CDR3 has 12 residues. Germline CDR1 reads SGDLS; CDR2 reads YYNGEE. Trimming removed 7 bases from V and 4 bases from J, with 11 bases in between. The full variable domain, completed using reference TRBV9 and TRBJ1-2, is DSGVTQTPKHLITATGQRVTLRCSPRSGDLSVYWYQQSLDQGLQFLIQYYNGEERAKGNILERFSAQQFPDLHSELNLSSLELGDSALYFCASFLSAYGYTFGSGTRLTVV.

The gene calls are TRBV29-1 and TRBJ2-7, with D possibly being TRBD1 (6 bases). Trimming removed 7 bases at V and 2 bases at J, with 15 bases between. The V gene's germline CDR1 is SQVTM and CDR2 ANQGSEA. The CDR3 has 13 residues. CDR3 nucleotide sequence: TGCAGCGCCCTGGACAGAAGCGCCTACGAGCAGTACTTC. The encoded protein is CSALDRSAYEQYF.

This clone has a single count. This chain connects TRBV13 to TRBJ2-2, with a weak D call TRBD2 (6 bases). CDR3 size: 15 residues. V shed 3 bases and J shed 5 bases, with 13 bases lying between them. In germline, CDR1 is PRHDT, CDR2 FYEKMQ (reference sequence). The CDR3 spells CASSFPGTPTGELFF. The CDR3 DNA is TGTGCCAGCAGCTTTCCCGGGACTCCTACCGGGGAGCTGTTTTTT.

V usage is TRBV27 and J usage is TRBJ2-1, with D maybe TRBD2 (6 bases). Germline V CDR1 and CDR2: MNHEY, SMNVEV (reference sequence). CDR3 length: 15 amino acids. With 7 bases removed from V and 1 base from J, the gap between germline ends came to 14 bases. The DNA for the CDR3 is TGTGCCAGCAACCGGAGGGCCGGGTCCTACAATGAGCAGTTCTTC. It translates to CASNRRAGSYNEQFF.

The V and J genes are TRBV5-1 and TRBJ2-6; D is uncertain. CDR3 length: 15 residues. CDR1 is SGHRS and CDR2 is YFSETQ in the germline V gene. Trimming stripped 8 bases from V and 2 bases from J, with 14 bases between. In DNA, the CDR3 is TGCGCCAGTTCCCAAGCCCAGGCTGGGGCCAACGTCCTGACTTTC. This encodes CASSQAQAGANVLTF.

The rearrangement joins TRBV5-1 to TRBJ2-3, with D hard to call. The CDR3 covers 12 residues. Trimming took off 1 base at V and 6 bases at J, with 6 bases between the two ends. Germline V CDR1 and CDR2: SGHRS, YFSETQ. CDR3 DNA: TGCGCCAGCAGCTTGAACGCGGATACGCAGTATTTT. Encoded protein: CASSLNADTQYF. Drawing the rest from reference TRBV5-1 and TRBJ2-3, the complete variable domain is KAGVTQTPRYLIKTRGQQVTLSCSPISGHRSVSWYQQTPGQGLQFLFEYFSETQRNKGNFPGRFSGRQFSNSRSEMNVSTLELGDSALYLCASSLNADTQYFGPGTRLTVL.

The V gene is TRBV6-1, the J gene TRBJ1-4, with D unclear. The V and J ends lost 4 bases and 3 bases respectively, with 9 bases between them. This CDR3 spans 14 amino acids. CDR1 and CDR2 (germline): MNHNS, SASEGT. CDR3 residues: CASSAGNPNEKLFF. The CDR3 coding sequence is TGTGCCAGCAGTGCCGGTAACCCTAATGAAAAACTGTTTTTT.

This chain links TRBV6-5 with TRBJ1-1, with unresolved D. The germline V gene has CDR1 MNHEY and CDR2 SVGAGI. This CDR3 is 14 amino acids long. The germline V and J ends were trimmed by 0 bases and 5 bases, with 10 bases remaining between them. CDR3 DNA: TGTGCCAGCAGTTACTCGATAATGGGGACTGAAGCTTTCTTT. It specifies CASSYSIMGTEAFF.

The chain links TRBV19 to TRBJ2-1, with TRBD2 matching over 12 bases. This CDR3 comprises 15 residues. Germline lookup yields CDR1 LNHDA and CDR2 SQIVND (reference sequence). The V gene end was trimmed by 7 bases and the J gene end by 10 bases; junction bases not matched to a gene: 11. In DNA, the CDR3 is TGTGCCAGTACTCTCGGGACTAGCGGGTTCGACGAGCAGTTCTTC. Its protein product is CASTLGTSGFDEQFF.

The rearrangement links TRBV27 to TRBJ2-7; maybe TRBD2 (5 bases). V lost 6 bases to trimming and J lost 3 bases, with 18 bases between them. CDR3 length equals 15 residues. Germline CDR1 MNHEY, CDR2 SMNVEV (reference sequence). The CDR3 nucleotides are TGTGCCAGCAGGCCGGAGGCCGGGCCTTACTACGAGCAGTACTTC. Translation: CASRPEAGPYYEQYF.

This clone has just one count. This chain uses TRBV10-3 with TRBJ2-5, with 9 bases that match TRBD1. Germline assignment: CDR1 ENHRY and CDR2 SYGVKD. The CDR3 runs 13 residues. V lost 10 bases to trimming and J lost 4 bases; unmatched junction nucleotides: 7. The CDR3 DNA follows: TGTGCCAGCGAACCGGGACAGGGAGAGACCCAGTACTTC. Its protein is CASEPGQGETQYF.

This sequence joins TRBV27 and TRBJ1-3; perhaps TRBD1 as D (5 bases). The ends were cut back, 6 bases at V and 0 bases at J, with 9 bases in the middle. Germline lookup yields CDR1 MNHEY and CDR2 SMNVEV (reference sequence). The CDR3 is 14 residues long. CDR3 sequence: CASRPGYSGNTIYF. The CDR3, as DNA: TGTGCCAGCAGACCAGGGTACTCTGGAAACACCATATATTTT.

The table lists this clone with a count of one. CDR3 amino acids: CASSLGGLAGAYEQYF. The CDR3 DNA reads TGTGCCAGCAGCTTAGGGGGACTAGCGGGAGCCTACGAGCAGTACTTC. The chain uses TRBV7-2 and TRBJ2-7, with 14 bases matching TRBD2. Germline loops: CDR1 SGHTA, CDR2 FQGNSA. V was clipped by 1 base and J by 2 bases; unmatched bases: 1. The CDR3 covers 16 residues.

This chain uses TRBV19 with TRBJ1-5; 7 bases align to TRBD1. The length of the CDR3 is 14 residues. Germline lookup yields CDR1 LNHDA and CDR2 SQIVND (reference sequence). The J segment lost 6 bases and the V segment lost 4 bases, leaving 6 bases of the junction unmatched. CDR3 DNA: TGTGCCAGTAGTACTGACAGGGTCGGTCAGCCCCAGCATTTT. Translated, it gives CASSTDRVGQPQHF.

The chain joins TRBV25-1 to TRBJ2-7, with 12 bases identical to TRBD1. Looked up from germline, CDR1 is MGHDK and CDR2 is SYGVNS. The CDR3 length is 14 residues. J was trimmed by 5 bases and V by 4 bases; bases with no gene match: 3. The CDR3 here is CASSGDRGRNEQYF. CDR3 DNA: TGTGCCAGCAGTGGGGACAGGGGGCGCAACGAGCAGTACTTC.